This TCR beta chain was identified during a study of T cell responses to AZD1222 COVID-19 vaccine. Study-wide points: None of the repertoires were sampled until the peak T cell response had passed. Possibly, clonal diversity was underestimated; donors were largely white British and included more females. CD4 TCRs linked to vaccination spanned spike, dominating at 160-218 and 743-854. At baseline, seropositivity was found in only a handful of AZD1222 recipients.

This clone was seen a single time. Its matching antigen is unknown. From germline, CDR1 is SGHVS and CDR2 FNYEAQ. V shed 3 bases and J shed 6 bases, with 8 bases lying between them. The CDR3 totals 13 residues. The table came from immunoSEQ multiplex PCR; TCRdb's copy has only in-frame clones and leaves some out. The table includes around 200,000 clones, over 85% detected once. The sequence derives from an adult in good health. Sequences were derived from peripheral blood, sampled on day 0 of AZD1222 vaccination. The chain couples TRBV7-6 to TRBJ2-2; either TRBD1 or TRBD2 may fit D (5 bases each). The CDR3, as DNA: TGTGCCAGCAGCTTGGTGGGGGCCGGGGAGCTGTTTTTT. The encoded protein is CASSLVGAGELFF.